The source of this TCR beta chain is a study of cytomegalovirus exposure and HLA in healthy donors (dated by TCRdb to 2016 to 2017). In the study overall: The 666 repertoires of the first cohort and the roughly 120 validation repertoires were produced on the same platform, according to a later analysis. The study was designed to test whether signatures of past pathogen exposure could be identified by cataloging public T cell receptors. Along with the roughly 700-subject first cohort, a separate validation cohort of around 120 different subjects was used. The study combined high-throughput TCR immunosequencing, statistical association of individual TCRs with disease status, and machine learning to predict cytomegalovirus infection status.

Libraries were built with the immunoSEQ multiplex PCR assay. On the authors' methods: To diagnose cytomegalovirus status from the catalog of TCR beta chain sequences, a statistical classification framework was built. TCRdb re-hosts the immuneACCESS table, in-frame sequences only. Its copies lack some clones; in the studies checked, an unresolved V gene accounts for under half of them, and the cause for the rest is not known. V, J and clone size were drawn from that table, and D and trimming were deduced from the DNA. The sample table records under 200,000 clones; about 89% of these occur just once. The top ten clonotypes cover over 2.5% of the sample. Broad study findings and their caveats: The study listed 150 to 200 TCR beta chains as associated with cytomegalovirus. All 120 repertoires were used to score co-occurrence in the validation cohort in a later analysis, because that analysis had no HLA typing for the cohort. The authors suggested that the approach could potentially be extended to other disease states and immunological phenotypes. The classifier was reported to diagnose cytomegalovirus status with high specificity and sensitivity in both the original and validation cohorts. A later analysis found that TCRs clustered in the first cohort also tended to co-occur in the 110 or so validation repertoires, with roughly 95% of cluster scores above 0. Most TCR sequences were seen in very few donors, while some public TCRs were found in many individuals. In vitro tests confirmed that three of the cytomegalovirus-associated TCR beta chains recognize cytomegalovirus antigens.

Separate from the roughly 650-subject first cohort, the validation cohort of 120 subjects was the group to which the donors belonged. The CDR3 goes from the cysteine to the phenylalanine over 15 residues. Here the CDR3 DNA is all that survives: 45 bases in frame from base 1. In the germline V gene, CDR1 corresponds to SGDLS and CDR2 to YYNGEE. V loses 0 bases of germline sequence and J loses 2 bases, and the interval between the two ends is 12 bases. A note on this clone: Its antigen is still unknown. The record has no base qualities; no much larger clone is one base away.

Input material: PBMCs. The sequence links TRBV9 to TRBJ2-7; the D gene is not confidently resolved. This sequence was found in a woman under 30 in good health and CMV-seropositive. The bases are TGTGCCAGCAGCGTAGAGGCGGTAAAGACCTACGAGCAGTACTTC. Translated, it reads CASSVEAVKTYEQYF.